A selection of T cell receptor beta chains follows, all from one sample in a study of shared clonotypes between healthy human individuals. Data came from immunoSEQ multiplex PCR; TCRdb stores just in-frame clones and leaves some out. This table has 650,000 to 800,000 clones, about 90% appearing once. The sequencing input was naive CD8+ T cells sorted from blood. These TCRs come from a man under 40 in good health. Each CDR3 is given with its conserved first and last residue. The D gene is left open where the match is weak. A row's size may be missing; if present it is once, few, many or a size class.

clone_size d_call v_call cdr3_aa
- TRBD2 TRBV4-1 CASSPTGTSNNEQFF
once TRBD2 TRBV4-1 CASGIAGQLNTGELFF
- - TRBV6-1 CASNPGKDTEAFF
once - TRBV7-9 CASSSGQIYTGTQYF
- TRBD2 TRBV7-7 CASSPSTSGRPTDTQYF
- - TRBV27 CASSLSLNTEAFF
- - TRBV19 CASQRVANTGELFF
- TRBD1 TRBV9 CASSRGDRENTEAFF
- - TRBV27 CASSLSGPVQPQHF
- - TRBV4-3 CASSRTTRLEYNEQFF
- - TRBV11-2 CASSPQDEQYF
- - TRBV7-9 CASSSRGSYEQYF
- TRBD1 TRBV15 CATSSPGQGWNIQYF
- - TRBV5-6 CASSFWGGEPEFF
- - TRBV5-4 CASAADSDIQYF
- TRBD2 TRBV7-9 CASSLLGGGAYNEQFF
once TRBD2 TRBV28 CASSFGTSGADTQYF
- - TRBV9 CASSVEGGGPQHF
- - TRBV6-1 CASSEPRSQHF
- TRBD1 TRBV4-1 CASSSRQGLPYEQYF
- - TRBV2 CATRLDSGNTIYF
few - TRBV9 CASSGPTDTGELFF
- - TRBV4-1 CASSQVGARGAGGYTF
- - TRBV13 CASSLIPESGYEQYF
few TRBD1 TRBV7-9 CASSPGQGIYHYGYTF
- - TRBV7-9 CASSAEGYEQFF
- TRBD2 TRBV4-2 CASSQELLAGNSYEQYF
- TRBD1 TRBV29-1 CSGDRGLINEQFF
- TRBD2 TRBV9 CASSVAAGTPVEQYF
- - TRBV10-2 CASSESRTSSYNEQFF
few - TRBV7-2 CASSLYGSYEQYF
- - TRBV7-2 CASSSPGPNRYTGELFF
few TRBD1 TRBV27 CASSFQGGNQPQHF
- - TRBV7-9 CASSPTGTNFDEQFF
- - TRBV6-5 CASSLQGGNQPQHF
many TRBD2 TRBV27 CASSSWGLAGRETQYF
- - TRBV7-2 CASSEEIQTLYGYTF